The clone carrying this T cell receptor (beta chain) has a single count. What it binds is not known. A couple of CD3G-deficient patients had more severe autoimmunity; all had some. Sorting split CD4+ cells into CD25-high CD127-low Tregs and CD25-low CD127-high conventional T cells. This specimen belongs to a study of regulatory T cells. Study findings and constraints: In CD3G-deficient patients, conventional CD4+ T cells were enriched for hydrophobic CDR3 residues at positions 6 and 7.

Primers: 52 TRBV forward and 13 TRBJ reverse. Clones were sequenced by immunoSEQ multiplex PCR, and TCRdb holds only the in-frame ones, with some missing. Here the sample spans around 29,000 clones, 93% being singletons. Sequences were obtained from conventional CD4+ T cells sorted from blood. This receptor was identified in a child aged 2 to 15 with CD3G deficiency.

The CDR3 is CASSPIAGGLADTQYF. DNA of the CDR3: TGTGCCAGTAGTCCCATAGCGGGAGGGCTCGCAGATACGCAGTATTTT. This chain links TRBV19 with TRBJ2-3; 11 nucleotides align to TRBD2. The V and J ends lost 5 bases and 4 bases, in that order; junction bases with no gene match: 8. The CDR3 totals 16 residues. Germline CDR1 LNHDA, CDR2 SQIVND (reference sequence).